This TCR beta chain was observed in a study of T cell responses to AZD1222 COVID-19 vaccine. The wider study: Second-dose timings of about 4 or about 12 weeks were pooled.

CDR3 length: 11 amino acids. Germline values: CDR1 LGHDT, CDR2 YNNKEL (reference sequence). V lost 1 base to trimming and J lost 7 bases, with 1 base between them. Concerning this clone: Its specificity is unknown.

Study-wide points: Sampling captured repertoires only after the peak T cell response. Only a handful of AZD1222 recipients tested seropositive at baseline.

Repertoires were generated with immunoSEQ multiplex PCR, while TCRdb's copy carries only in-frame clones and drops some. Among about 100,000 clones listed, approximately 87% were seen once. This specimen was peripheral blood, taken on day 0 of AZD1222 vaccination. The V and J genes are TRBV3-1 (or the pseudogene TRBV3-2) and TRBJ2-2; no clear D gene. The clonotype comes from an adult in good health. DNA for the CDR3: TGTGCCAGCAGCCAAGTCGGGGAGCTGTTTTTT. Protein product: CASSQVGELFF.